The 27 T cell receptor beta chains reported below all come from one sample, sequenced in a study of OX40 agonist ivuxolimab in advanced cancers. Data came from immunoSEQ multiplex PCR; TCRdb stores just in-frame clones and leaves some out. This sample yields under 90,000 clones, of which 84% are seen a single time; approximately 2% belongs to the top ten. This specimen consisted of CD4+ or CD8+ T cells sorted from blood, obtained in a trial of the OX40 agonist ivuxolimab. Receptors were obtained from an adult with an advanced solid tumor such as melanoma, head and neck, liver or kidney cancer.

The chain links TRBV9 to TRBJ1-3, with unresolved D. V lost 0 bases to trimming and J lost 2 bases, with 12 bases between them. Germline CDR1 is SGDLS and CDR2 is YYNGEE. There are 16 residues in the CDR3. CDR3 protein: CASSVELSGAGNTIYF. The CDR3 DNA sequence: TGTGCCAGCAGCGTAGAGCTCTCGGGAGCTGGAAACACCATATATTTT.

This clone appeared a single time. V gene TRBV2 combines with J gene TRBJ2-5, with TRBD2 matching over 9 bases. The V segment lost 7 bases and the J segment 3 bases; nucleotides outside the gene matches: 9. Germline V gene sequence: CDR1 SNHLY, CDR2 FYNNEI. CDR3 length equals 15 residues. The CDR3 sequence: CASKDSGRSEETQYF. CDR3 sequence (DNA): TGTGCCAGCAAGGATAGCGGGAGATCGGAAGAGACCCAGTACTTC.

This clone was seen a few times. This chain's CDR3 is CASSLAESYGYTF. The CDR3 coding sequence is TGCGCCAGCAGCTTGGCGGAGTCCTATGGCTACACCTTC. The rearrangement joins TRBV5-1 to TRBJ1-2; no clear D. The V end lost 0 bases, the J end lost 4 bases, and 7 bases lay between the germline ends. CDR3 length: 13 amino acids. The germline CDR1 and CDR2 sequences are SGHRS and YFSETQ.

This clone has a handful of counts. The chain's CDR3 is CASSLGQGGGEQYF. In DNA, the CDR3 is TGTGCCAGCAGCTTAGGACAGGGGGGAGGCGAGCAGTACTTC. The chain is built from TRBV7-2 and TRBJ2-7; 9 nucleotides match TRBD1. Trimming took 1 base from V and 6 from J; bases not matched to a gene: 4. Germline CDR1 reads SGHTA; CDR2 reads FQGNSA. CDR3 size: 14 residues.

This clone came up many times. CDR3 DNA: TGTGCCAGCAGCACCCCGGTGTTCGACATTCAGTACTTC. Amino acid sequence: CASSTPVFDIQYF. The chain links TRBV21-1 to TRBJ2-4; the listed D gene, TRBD2, was not tested against the DNA. TRBV21-1 is reported as a pseudogene. The CDR3 is made up of 13 amino acids.

This clone was counted a single time. The V call is TRBV19, the J call TRBJ1-5; D is uncertain. Germline CDR1 is LNHDA and CDR2 is SQIVND (reference sequence). The CDR3 spans 13 residues. Trimming shortened V by 0 bases and J by 7 bases, and 7 bases separated the two germline ends. The CDR3 spells CASSIDQLQPQHF. The CDR3 coding sequence is TGTGCCAGTAGTATAGACCAGCTCCAGCCCCAGCATTTT. The whole variable domain, filled in from reference TRBV19 and TRBJ1-5, reads DGGITQSPKYLFRKEGQNVTLSCEQNLNHDAMYWYRQDPGQGLRLIYYSQIVNDFQKGDIAEGYSVSREKKESFPLTVTSAQKNPTAFYLCASSIDQLQPQHFGDGTRLSIL.

Worth noting for this clone: The junction departs from the called germline gene at one end, perhaps through a read error. At the DNA level, this CDR3 is encoded by other sequences in the same sample as well. The J gene is TRBJ2-2, the V gene TRBV6-1; 8 bases fit TRBD1. Germline V lookup: CDR1 MNHNS, CDR2 SASEGT. There are 15 residues in the CDR3. DNA for the CDR3: TGTGCCAGCAGTGCTCGACAGGGGAACACCGGGGAGCTATTTTTT. Its protein product is CASSARQGNTGELFF.

In this sample, this clone turned up once. This chain uses TRBV7-9 with TRBJ1-2, with a possible D match to TRBD1 (6 bases). CDR3 length: 13 amino acids. The ends were cut back, 5 bases at V and 8 bases at J, with 15 bases in the middle. The germline CDR1 and CDR2 sequences are SEHNR and FQNEAQ (reference sequence). This CDR3 reads CASSVTGSRGYTF. In DNA, the CDR3 is TGTGCCAGCAGCGTAACAGGGTCCAGGGGCTACACCTTC.

The J gene is TRBJ2-7, the V gene TRBV5-4, with 11 positions matching TRBD2. CDR1 and CDR2 (germline): SGHNT, YYREEE (reference sequence). This CDR3 region has 15 residues. Losses at the gene ends were 2 bases for V and 1 base for J; bases not matched to a gene: 2. The CDR3 region is CASSFLAGGSYEQYF. The CDR3 nucleotides read TGTGCCAGCAGCTTTCTAGCGGGAGGATCCTACGAGCAGTACTTC.

This clone was counted once. V gene TRBV6-6 combines with J gene TRBJ2-7, with D maybe TRBD1 (7 bases). The CDR3 runs to 14 residues. Per germline, CDR1 MNHNY and CDR2 SVGAGI (reference sequence). Between the trimmed V and J ends, which lost 6 bases and 1 base, there was a span of 13 bases. The CDR3 DNA is TGTGCCAGCAGCCAGGGGGGACCTTCCTACGAGCAGTACTTC. It specifies CASSQGGPSYEQYF.

This clone was counted between two and nine times. The rearrangement joins TRBV9 to TRBJ1-1; 10 nucleotides agree with TRBD1. V lost 2 bases and J lost 8; bases outside the gene matches: 6. Germline CDR1 reads SGDLS; CDR2 reads YYNGEE. The CDR3 runs to 14 residues. CDR3 residues: CASSVRTGGTEAFF. Written as DNA, the CDR3 is TGTGCCAGCAGCGTCCGGACAGGGGGAACAGAAGCTTTCTTT.

The chain links TRBV6-5 to TRBJ2-7; TRBD2 matches 8 bases. With V trimmed by 5 bases and J by 2 bases, 8 bases remained unmatched. In germline, CDR1 is MNHEY, CDR2 SVGAGI. This CDR3 comprises 15 residues. The CDR3: CASSIQPGGTYEQYF. The CDR3 DNA reads as TGTGCCAGCAGTATTCAGCCGGGGGGGACCTACGAGCAGTACTTC.

This chain links TRBV7-6 with TRBJ2-5; 9 bases match TRBD1. The V and J ends lost 6 bases and 5 bases, in that order; junction bases with no gene match: 4. The CDR3 totals 13 residues. CDR1 is SGHVS and CDR2 is FNYEAQ in the germline V gene. The CDR3 sequence is CASRLDRGETQYF. The CDR3 DNA follows: TGTGCCAGCAGACTTGACAGGGGGGAGACCCAGTACTTC.

V usage is TRBV6-6 and J usage is TRBJ2-1; 10 nucleotides match TRBD2. V was clipped by 2 bases and J by 0 bases; unmatched bases: 1. The CDR3 totals 16 residues. Germline-derived CDR1 and CDR2 are MNHNY and SVGAGI (reference sequence). In nucleotides, the CDR3 is TGTGCCAGCAGTTACCTAGCGGGGGACTCCTACAATGAGCAGTTCTTC. This sequence encodes CASSYLAGDSYNEQFF.

The CDR3 spells CASSLSSRADTQYF. DNA for the CDR3: TGTGCCAGCAGCTTGTCCAGCAGGGCAGATACGCAGTATTTT. This chain links TRBV7-3 with TRBJ2-3, with D maybe TRBD1 (5 bases). The CDR3 is 14 amino acids. Germline CDR1 reads SGHTA; CDR2 reads FQGTGA. V shed 3 bases and J shed 4 bases, with 11 bases lying between them.

The J gene is TRBJ2-7, the V gene TRBV28; TRBD2 matches at 12 bases. CDR1 MDHEN and CDR2 SYDVKM come from the germline V gene. V trimming: 5 bases; J trimming: 2 bases; junction bases outside the gene matches: 7. The CDR3 totals 16 residues. In DNA form, the CDR3 reads TGTGCCAGCAGTCTACTAGCGGGAGGAGGGGCCTACGAGCAGTACTTC. Residues: CASSLLAGGGAYEQYF.

This clone was detected a few times. The J gene is TRBJ2-1, the V gene TRBV29-1; D unresolved. This CDR3 is 12 amino acids long. Germline CDR1 reads SQVTM; CDR2 reads ANQGSEA. Trimming cost V 2 bases and J 6 bases, with 8 bases left between them. The CDR3 reads CSVERVVNEQFF. The CDR3 DNA reads TGCAGCGTTGAAAGGGTAGTCAATGAGCAGTTCTTC.

The V call is TRBV7-3, the J call TRBJ1-1; 7 nucleotides align to TRBD1. After removal of 4 bases from V and 0 bases from J, the junction contained 5 bases not matched to a gene. The CDR3 totals 15 residues. Germline CDR1 and CDR2: SGHTA and FQGTGA. This CDR3 reads CASSSQGVMNTEAFF. CDR3 DNA: TGTGCCAGCAGCTCTCAGGGGGTAATGAACACTGAAGCTTTCTTT.

The V and J genes are TRBV19 and TRBJ1-6; unclear D gene. This CDR3 contains 13 residues. CDR1 is LNHDA, CDR2 SQIVND, per germline (reference sequence). Trimming removed 10 bases at V and 0 bases at J, with 7 bases between. As DNA, the CDR3 is TGTGCCACCCGGGACTCCTATAATTCACCCCTCCACTTT. Encoded protein: CATRDSYNSPLHF.

This clone has only a few counts. CDR3 coding DNA: TGTGCCAGCAGCTTCGACAGGGTCGGCTACACCTTC. Protein product: CASSFDRVGYTF. The V call is TRBV5-4, the J call TRBJ1-2, with 7 bases fitting TRBD1. The CDR3 length is 12 residues. Losses at the gene ends were 2 bases for V and 8 bases for J; bases not matched to a gene: 3. CDR1 SGHNT and CDR2 YYREEE come from the germline V gene (reference sequence).

This clone turned up a few times. The chain uses TRBV5-4 and TRBJ2-1, with 13 bases fitting TRBD2. The V and J ends lost 4 bases and 0 bases, in that order; junction bases with no gene match: 7. The CDR3 sequence is 18 residues long. CDR1 is SGHNT and CDR2 is YYREEE in the germline V gene (reference sequence). The CDR3 here is CASSPGLAGSGSYNEQFF. The CDR3 nucleotides read TGTGCCAGCAGCCCGGGACTAGCGGGATCGGGCTCCTACAATGAGCAGTTCTTC.

The V and J genes are TRBV28 and TRBJ1-5; D remains unclear. Looked up from germline, CDR1 is MDHEN and CDR2 is SYDVKM. With 7 bases removed from V and 0 bases from J, the gap between germline ends came to 10 bases. The CDR3 is 14 residues long. CDR3 bases: TGTGCCAGCAAACCAGGAGATAGCAATCAGCCCCAGCATTTT. Amino acid sequence: CASKPGDSNQPQHF.

Details on this clone: Sequence at one end of the junction differs from germline and may be a read error. The same CDR3 can be traced to other DNA sequences in this sample. The gene calls are TRBV5-1 and TRBJ2-7; 11 nucleotides line up with TRBD2. Germline V CDR1 and CDR2: SGHRS, YFSETQ. This CDR3 spans 17 amino acids. The CDR3 reads CASSLTLLAGASYEQYF. The DNA of the CDR3 is TGTGCCAGCAGCTTGACATTACTAGCGGGAGCCTCCTACGAGCAGTACTTC.

The sample holds a few counts of this clone. The chain links TRBV11-2 to TRBJ2-4, with 12 bases fitting TRBD1. From germline, CDR1 is SGHAT and CDR2 FQNNGV. The CDR3 totals 17 residues. With V trimmed by 0 bases and J by 11 bases, 11 bases remained unmatched. The CDR3 spells CASSLDRDRGPGAVQYF. CDR3 bases: TGTGCCAGCAGCTTAGACCGGGACAGGGGGCCGGGGGCTGTTCAGTACTTC. The entire variable domain, with the rest obtained from reference TRBV11-2 and TRBJ2-4, is as follows: EAGVAQSPRYKIIEKRQSVAFWCNPISGHATLYWYQQILGQGPKLLIQFQNNGVVDDSQLPKDRFSAERLKGVDSTLKIQPAKLEDSAVYLCASSLDRDRGPGAVQYFGAGTRLSVL.

This chain uses TRBV27 with TRBJ1-4; TRBD1 matches 8 bases. CDR1 is MNHEY and CDR2 is SMNVEV in the germline V gene (reference sequence). The CDR3 extends over 14 amino acids. V was pared by 7 bases and J by 6 bases, with 7 bases of the junction left unmatched. The CDR3 sequence: CASIKDRVYEKLFF. For the CDR3, the DNA is TGTGCCAGCATCAAGGACAGGGTCTATGAAAAACTGTTTTTT.

As DNA, the CDR3 is TGTGCCAGCAGTTTTCGGCAGGGCAGCTACGAGCAGTACTTC. Translated, it gives CASSFRQGSYEQYF. The V and J genes are TRBV27 and TRBJ2-7, with D perhaps matching TRBD1 (5 bases). The germline V gene encodes CDR1 MNHEY and CDR2 SMNVEV (reference sequence). The CDR3 extends over 14 amino acids. Deletions cut 3 bases from V and 3 bases from J, with 12 bases between.

This clone was seen more than once but under ten times. This chain uses TRBV6-6 with TRBJ1-1, with D tentatively TRBD1 (5 bases). The CDR3 runs to 13 residues. V was trimmed by 6 bases and J by 2 bases, leaving 10 bases between them. Per the germline V gene, CDR1 is MNHNY and CDR2 is SVGAGI (reference sequence). CDR3 coding DNA: TGTGCCAGCAGAAGACAGAGCAACACTGAAGCTTTCTTT. Amino acid sequence: CASRRQSNTEAFF.